This T cell receptor beta chain was captured in a study of glioma-infiltrating T cells. V lost 0 bases and J lost 10, with 4 bases in between. The CDR3 length is 11 residues. Many counts were recorded for this clonotype. The iRepertoire nested amplicon-rescue multiplex PCR amplified TCR alpha and beta CDR3s from RNA. TCRdb re-analysed the multiplex PCR reads in MiXCR, keeping a single row per CDR3 protein. The sample records around 44,000 distinct CDR3 sequences, approximately 20% being singletons. Input material: glioma tissue, nonneoplastic brain tissue, or PBMCs (not recorded which). The TCR originated in a human donor with low-grade glioma or glioblastoma, undergoing nonglioma brain surgery, or in good health (not recorded which). This chain links TRBV12-3 or TRBV12-4 with TRBJ2-1; D unclear. CDR3 nucleotide sequence: TGTGCCAGCAGTTTAGCGCGCGAGCAGTTCTTC. The encoded protein is CASSLAREQFF.